This T cell receptor (beta chain) appears in the sequencing data of a study of CD8 T cells in ankylosing spondylitis. Study-wide findings and caveats: In reactive arthritis synovial fluid and blood, some motif variants had been reported before. Made up of fewer than 10 highly homologous variants, a TCR beta motif appeared characteristic of ankylosing spondylitis blood. Within matched ankylosing spondylitis synovial fluid, disease-linked clones were reportedly significantly enriched.

In making TCR beta libraries, quantitative 5'-RACE with molecular barcodes was used. TCRdb reprocessed the 5' RACE reads via MiXCR and lists one record per CDR3 protein. The sample carries approximately 250,000 distinct CDR3 sequences, 32% recorded once. To note about this clonotype: Its cognate antigen is unknown.

CDR1 and CDR2 from the germline V gene are LNHDA and SQIVND (reference sequence). The CDR3 is 13 residues long. The V end was cut by 9 bases, the J end by 6 bases, with 15 bases between. Material: blood, either unsorted or a sorted T cell fraction (not recorded which). The TCR originated in a male donor with ankylosing spondylitis or in good health (not recorded which). The chain couples TRBV19 to TRBJ1-5, with D maybe TRBD1 (5 bases). In nucleotides, the CDR3 is TGTGCCAGCTACGACGGGGGTGCTCAGCCCCAGCATTTT. Translating it yields CASYDGGAQPQHF.